This T cell receptor (beta chain) was retrieved from a study of blood T cells in healthy people across ages. With a J-beta primer mix and a sample-barcoded 5' primer, a second PCR ran about 6 to 11 cycles. Each CDR3 protein is one row after TCRdb ran MiXCR on the 5' RACE reads. Of 870,000 or so distinct CDR3 sequences listed, more than 25% are singletons. Germline V gives CDR1 KGHSH, CDR2 LQKENI. The CDR3 length is 14 residues. The V segment lost 5 bases and the J segment 3 bases; nucleotides outside the gene matches: 5. This clonotype was counted at least ten times. The sample was blood. The receptor's source is a woman of 80 years or more in good health. The chain uses TRBV18 and TRBJ2-7; 9 bases map to TRBD1. The CDR3 loop is CASSEGQGLYEQYF. CDR3 bases: TGTGCCAGCTCAGAGGGACAGGGTCTCTACGAGCAGTACTTC.